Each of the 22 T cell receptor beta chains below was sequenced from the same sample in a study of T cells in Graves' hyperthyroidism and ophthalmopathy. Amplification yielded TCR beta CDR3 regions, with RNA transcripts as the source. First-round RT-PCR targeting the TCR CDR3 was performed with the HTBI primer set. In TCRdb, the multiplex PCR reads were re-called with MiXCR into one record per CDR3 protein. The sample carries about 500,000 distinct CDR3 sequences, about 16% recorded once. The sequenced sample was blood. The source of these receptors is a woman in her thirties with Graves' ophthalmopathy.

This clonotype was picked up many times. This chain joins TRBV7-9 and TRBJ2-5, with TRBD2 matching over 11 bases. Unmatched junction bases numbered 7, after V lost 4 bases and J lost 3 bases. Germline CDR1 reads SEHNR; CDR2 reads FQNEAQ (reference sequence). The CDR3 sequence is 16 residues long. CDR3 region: CASSSPPGLAEETQYF. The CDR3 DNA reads TGTGCCAGCAGCTCCCCACCGGGACTAGCGGAAGAGACCCAGTACTTC.

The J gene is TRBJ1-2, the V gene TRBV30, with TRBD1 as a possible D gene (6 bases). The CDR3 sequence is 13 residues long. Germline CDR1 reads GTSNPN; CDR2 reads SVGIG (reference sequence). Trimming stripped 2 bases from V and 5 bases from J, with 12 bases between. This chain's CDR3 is CAWSIQGFYGYTF. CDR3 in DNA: TGTGCCTGGAGTATACAGGGATTTTATGGCTACACCTTC. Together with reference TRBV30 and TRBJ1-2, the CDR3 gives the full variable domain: SQTIHQWPATLVQPVGSPLSLECTVEGTSNPNLYWYRQAAGRGLQLLFYSVGIGQISSEVPQNLSASRPQDRQFILSSKKLLLSDSGFYLCAWSIQGFYGYTFGSGTRLTVV.

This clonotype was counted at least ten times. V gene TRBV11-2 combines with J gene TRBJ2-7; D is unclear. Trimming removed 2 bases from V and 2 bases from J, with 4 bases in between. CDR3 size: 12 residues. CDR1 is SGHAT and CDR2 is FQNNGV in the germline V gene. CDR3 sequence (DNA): TGTGCCAGCAGCTTATTGGCCTACGAGCAGTACTTC. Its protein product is CASSLLAYEQYF. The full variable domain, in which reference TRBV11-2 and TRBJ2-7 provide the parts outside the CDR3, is EAGVAQSPRYKIIEKRQSVAFWCNPISGHATLYWYQQILGQGPKLLIQFQNNGVVDDSQLPKDRFSAERLKGVDSTLKIQPAKLEDSAVYLCASSLLAYEQYFGPGTRLTVT.

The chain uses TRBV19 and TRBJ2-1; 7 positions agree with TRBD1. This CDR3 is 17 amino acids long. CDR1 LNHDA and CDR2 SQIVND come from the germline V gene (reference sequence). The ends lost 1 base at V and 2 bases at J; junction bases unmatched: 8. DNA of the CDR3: TGTGCCAGTAGTATAGGGAGACAGGGAAATACCTACAATGAGCAGTTCTTC. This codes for CASSIGRQGNTYNEQFF.

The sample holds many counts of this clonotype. The DNA for the CDR3 is TGTGCCAGCAGCCGAACCCAAACAGGGGGCAATCAGCCCCAGCATTTT. It yields the protein CASSRTQTGGNQPQHF. This sequence joins TRBV12-3 or TRBV12-4 and TRBJ1-5, with 7 nucleotides matching TRBD1. Germline trimming cut 6 bases from V and 2 bases from J; bases unmatched to any gene: 10. The CDR3 runs to 16 residues.

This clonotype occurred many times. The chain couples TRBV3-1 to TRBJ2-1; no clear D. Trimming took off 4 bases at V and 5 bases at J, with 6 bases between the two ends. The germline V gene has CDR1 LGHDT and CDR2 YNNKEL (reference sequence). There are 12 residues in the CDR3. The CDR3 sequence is CASSLPHNEQFF. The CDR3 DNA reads TGTGCCAGCAGCCTACCCCACAATGAGCAGTTCTTC.

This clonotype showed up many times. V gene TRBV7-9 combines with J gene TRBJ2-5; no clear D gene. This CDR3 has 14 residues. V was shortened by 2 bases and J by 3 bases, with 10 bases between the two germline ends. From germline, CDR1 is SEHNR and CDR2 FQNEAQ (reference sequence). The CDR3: CASSLPPREETQYF. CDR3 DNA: TGTGCCAGCAGCTTACCCCCGCGAGAAGAGACCCAGTACTTC. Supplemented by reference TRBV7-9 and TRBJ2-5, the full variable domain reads DTGVSQNPRHKITKRGQNVTFRCDPISEHNRLYWYRQTLGQGPEFLTYFQNEAQLEKSRLLSDRFSAERPKGSFSTLEIQRTEQGDSAMYLCASSLPPREETQYFGPGTRLLVL.

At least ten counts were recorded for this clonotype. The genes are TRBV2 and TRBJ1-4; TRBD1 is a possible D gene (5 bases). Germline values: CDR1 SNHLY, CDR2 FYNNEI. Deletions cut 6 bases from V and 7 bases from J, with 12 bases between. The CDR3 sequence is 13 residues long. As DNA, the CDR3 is TGTGCCAGCAGCGGGGGGAGGGGTGAAAAACTGTTTTTT. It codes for CASSGGRGEKLFF.

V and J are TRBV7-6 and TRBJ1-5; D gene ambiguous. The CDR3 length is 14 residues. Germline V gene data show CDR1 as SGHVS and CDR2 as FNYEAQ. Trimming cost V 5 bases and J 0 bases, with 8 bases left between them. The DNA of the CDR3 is TGTGCCAGCAGCGCTAGCTATAGCAATCAGCCCCAGCATTTT. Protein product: CASSASYSNQPQHF.

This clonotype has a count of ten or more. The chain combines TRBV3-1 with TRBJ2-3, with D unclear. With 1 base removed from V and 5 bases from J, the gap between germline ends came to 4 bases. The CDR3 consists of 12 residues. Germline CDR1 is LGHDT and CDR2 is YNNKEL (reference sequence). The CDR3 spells CASSQVGDTQYF. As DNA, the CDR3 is TGTGCCAGCAGCCAAGTGGGAGATACGCAGTATTTT.

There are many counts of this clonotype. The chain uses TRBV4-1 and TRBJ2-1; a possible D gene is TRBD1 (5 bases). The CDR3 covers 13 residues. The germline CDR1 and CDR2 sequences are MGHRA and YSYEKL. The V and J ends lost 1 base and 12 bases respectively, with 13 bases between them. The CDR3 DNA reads TGCGCCAGCAGCCAAGCCTGGGGCGTGTTGCAGTTCTTC. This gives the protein CASSQAWGVLQFF.

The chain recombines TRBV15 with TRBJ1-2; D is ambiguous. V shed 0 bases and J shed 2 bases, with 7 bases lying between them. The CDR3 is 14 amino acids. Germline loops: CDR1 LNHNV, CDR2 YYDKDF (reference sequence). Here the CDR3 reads CATSRDPGNYGYTF. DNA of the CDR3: TGTGCCACCAGCAGAGATCCGGGAAACTATGGCTACACCTTC.

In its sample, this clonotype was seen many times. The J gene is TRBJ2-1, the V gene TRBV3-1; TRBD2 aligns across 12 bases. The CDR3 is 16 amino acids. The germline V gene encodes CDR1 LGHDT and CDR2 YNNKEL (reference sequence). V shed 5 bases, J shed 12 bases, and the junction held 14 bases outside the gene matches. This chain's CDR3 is CASSYLLAGGTAGQFF. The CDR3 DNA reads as TGTGCCAGCAGCTACTTGCTAGCGGGGGGGACCGCGGGGCAGTTCTTC.

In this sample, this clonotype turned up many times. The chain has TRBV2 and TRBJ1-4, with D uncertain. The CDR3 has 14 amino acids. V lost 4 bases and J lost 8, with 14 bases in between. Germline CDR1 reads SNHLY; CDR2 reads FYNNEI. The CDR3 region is CASSAGGLEEKLFF. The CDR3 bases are TGTGCCAGCAGTGCAGGAGGGTTAGAGGAAAAACTGTTTTTT.

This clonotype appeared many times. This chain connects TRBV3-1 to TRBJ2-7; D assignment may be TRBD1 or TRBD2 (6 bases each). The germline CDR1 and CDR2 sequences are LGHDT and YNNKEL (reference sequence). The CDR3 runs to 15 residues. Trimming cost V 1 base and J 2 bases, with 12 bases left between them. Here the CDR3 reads CASSQGVGGPYEQYF. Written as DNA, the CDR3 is TGTGCCAGCAGCCAAGGGGTAGGGGGGCCCTACGAGCAGTACTTC.

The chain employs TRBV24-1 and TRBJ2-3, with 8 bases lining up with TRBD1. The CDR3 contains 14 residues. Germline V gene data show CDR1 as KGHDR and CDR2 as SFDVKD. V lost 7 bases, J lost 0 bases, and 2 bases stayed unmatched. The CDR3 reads CATSNRGSTDTQYF. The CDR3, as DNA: TGTGCCACCAGCAACAGGGGGAGCACAGATACGCAGTATTTT.

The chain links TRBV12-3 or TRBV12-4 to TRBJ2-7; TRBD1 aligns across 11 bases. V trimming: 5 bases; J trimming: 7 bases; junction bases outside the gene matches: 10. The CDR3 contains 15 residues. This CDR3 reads CASSDPGQGGREQYF. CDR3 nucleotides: TGTGCCAGCAGTGATCCGGGACAGGGGGGTAGGGAGCAGTACTTC.

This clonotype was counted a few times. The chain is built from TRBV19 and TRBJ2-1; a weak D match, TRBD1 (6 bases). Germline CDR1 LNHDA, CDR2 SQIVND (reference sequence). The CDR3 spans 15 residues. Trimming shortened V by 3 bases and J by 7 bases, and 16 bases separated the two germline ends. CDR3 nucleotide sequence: TGTGCCAGTAGTATCGGGTCAGGGGATGTAAATGAGCAGTTCTTC. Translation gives CASSIGSGDVNEQFF.

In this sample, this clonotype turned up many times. The CDR3 DNA reads as TGCAGTGCTAGAGAAGGCGGGATCAGGTACAATGAGCAGTTCTTC. Encoded protein: CSAREGGIRYNEQFF. This chain uses TRBV20-1 with TRBJ2-1, with D possibly matching TRBD2 (6 bases). The CDR3 contains 15 residues. Trimming shortened V by 0 bases and J by 4 bases, and 13 bases separated the two germline ends. Germline values: CDR1 DFQATT, CDR2 SNEGSKA (reference sequence).

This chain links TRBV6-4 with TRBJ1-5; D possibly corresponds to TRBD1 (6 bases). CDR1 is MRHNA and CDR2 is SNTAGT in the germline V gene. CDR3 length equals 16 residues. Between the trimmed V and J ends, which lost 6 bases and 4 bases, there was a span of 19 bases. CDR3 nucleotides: TGTGCCAGCAGCCCCCCGCTGGGGGCTTGGAATCAGCCCCAGCATTTT. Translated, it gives CASSPPLGAWNQPQHF.

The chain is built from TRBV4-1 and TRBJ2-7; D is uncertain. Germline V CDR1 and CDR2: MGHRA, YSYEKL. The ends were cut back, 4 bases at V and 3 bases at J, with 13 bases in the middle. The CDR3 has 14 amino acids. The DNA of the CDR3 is TGCGCCAGCAGCCCTCCTTGGGGAAACTACGAGCAGTACTTC. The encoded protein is CASSPPWGNYEQYF.

CDR3 sequence reads: CASSSALGPDTQYF. In DNA, the CDR3 is TGCGCCAGCAGCTCAGCTTTGGGGCCAGATACGCAGTATTTT. This chain links TRBV5-1 with TRBJ2-3; D is possibly TRBD1 (5 bases). The V gene's germline CDR1 is SGHRS and CDR2 YFSETQ. The V and J ends lost 3 bases and 4 bases respectively, with 12 bases between them. This CDR3 is 14 amino acids long.